The source of this TCR beta chain is a study of T cells in Graves' hyperthyroidism and ophthalmopathy. Study-level points and caveats: Most expanded thyroid clonotypes above 0.001 also appeared in blood. Using 13 V-J features, a model discriminated ophthalmopathy from stable hyperthyroidism.

RNA transcripts gave rise to amplified TCR beta CDR3 regions. A set of HTBI primers served as the primers for a first-round RT-PCR of the TCR CDR3. TCRdb processed the multiplex PCR reads anew with MiXCR; each CDR3 protein has one entry. Of roughly 500,000 distinct CDR3 sequences detected, over 45% appear once; the ten largest clones hold around two fifths. The CDR3 extends over 15 amino acids. V lost 7 bases and J lost 4, with 23 bases in between. Germline V CDR1 and CDR2: SQVTM, ANQGSEA. This clonotype was observed many times. As yet, its antigen is unknown. A patient was excluded if there was uncontrolled infection, other autoimmune disease, pregnancy or lactation.

The chain couples TRBV29-1 to TRBJ2-7; D might be TRBD1 (5 bases). The clonotype comes from an adult woman with Graves' disease, either hyperthyroidism or ophthalmopathy (not recorded which). Sequenced input: peripheral blood or thyroid tissue (not recorded which). The CDR3 bases are TGCAGCGACCCAAAGACGTTGTTTCAGGGATACGAGCAGTACTTC. This codes for CSDPKTLFQGYEQYF.